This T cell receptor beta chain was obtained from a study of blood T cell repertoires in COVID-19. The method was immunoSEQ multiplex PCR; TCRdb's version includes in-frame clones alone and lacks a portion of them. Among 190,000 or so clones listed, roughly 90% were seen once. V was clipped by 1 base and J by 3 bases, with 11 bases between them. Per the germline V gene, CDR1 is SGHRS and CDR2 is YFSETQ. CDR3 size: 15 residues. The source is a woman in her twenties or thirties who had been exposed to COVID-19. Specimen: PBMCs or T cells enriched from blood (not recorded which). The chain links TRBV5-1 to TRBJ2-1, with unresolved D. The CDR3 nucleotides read TGCGCCAGCAGCTTGTTATCCCCCAGCTACAATGAGCAGTTCTTC. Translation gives CASSLLSPSYNEQFF.